What follows are 2 T cell receptor beta chains derived from one specimen sequenced in a study of T cell repertoires in cytomegalovirus infection. TCRdb used MiXCR to reprocess the reads, holding one entry per CDR3 protein. Counted here are roughly 920,000 distinct CDR3 sequences, roughly a third occurring once; the ten biggest clones make up 10% to 15%. No cognate antigen is known for these TCRs. The sample consisted of cultured CD8+ T cells from PBMCs, taken from culture after CMV antigen stimulation. The receptor set was obtained from a human donor in good health (CMV status not recorded). Some clones in this sample may be carry-over from other donors' samples.

This clonotype has at least ten counts. The rearrangement links TRBV18 to TRBJ2-5; 10 nucleotides line up with TRBD1. With 3 bases clipped from V and 0 bases from J, the junction kept 1 base outside the gene matches. The CDR3 spans 15 residues. Germline loops: CDR1 KGHSH, CDR2 LQKENI. The CDR3 region is CASSPGQGNQETQYF. In nucleotides, the CDR3 is TGTGCCAGCTCACCGGGACAGGGGAACCAAGAGACCCAGTACTTC.

This clonotype was seen more than once but under ten times. V gene TRBV7-9 combines with J gene TRBJ2-1; D might be TRBD1 or TRBD2, each matching 6 bases. This CDR3 has 15 amino acids. Germline V gives CDR1 SEHNR, CDR2 FQNEAQ (reference sequence). The V gene lost 11 bases and the J gene lost 7 bases, with 24 bases spanning the gap. Here the CDR3 reads CAESSWGADGNEQFF. CDR3 coding DNA: TGTGCCGAGTCCTCATGGGGGGCCGACGGGAATGAGCAGTTCTTC.